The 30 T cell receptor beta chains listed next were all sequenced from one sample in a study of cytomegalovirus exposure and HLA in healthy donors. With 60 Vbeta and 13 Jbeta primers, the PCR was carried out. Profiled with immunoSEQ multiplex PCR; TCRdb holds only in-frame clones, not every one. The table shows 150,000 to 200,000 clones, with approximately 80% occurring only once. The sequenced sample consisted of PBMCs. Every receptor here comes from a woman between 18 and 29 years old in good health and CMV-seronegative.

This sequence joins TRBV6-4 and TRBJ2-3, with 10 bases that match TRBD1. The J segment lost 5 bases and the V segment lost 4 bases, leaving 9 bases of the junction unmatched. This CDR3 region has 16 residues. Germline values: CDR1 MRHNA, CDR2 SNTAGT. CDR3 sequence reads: CASSGQGASGGDTQYF. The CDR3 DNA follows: TGTGCCAGCAGTGGACAGGGGGCTAGCGGAGGAGATACGCAGTATTTT.

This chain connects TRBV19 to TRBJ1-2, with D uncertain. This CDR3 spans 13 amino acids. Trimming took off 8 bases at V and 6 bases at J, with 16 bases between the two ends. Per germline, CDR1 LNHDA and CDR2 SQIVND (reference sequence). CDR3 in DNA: TGTGCCAGTTGGAAGGGAGGAGAGGATGGCTACACCTTC. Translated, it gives CASWKGGEDGYTF.

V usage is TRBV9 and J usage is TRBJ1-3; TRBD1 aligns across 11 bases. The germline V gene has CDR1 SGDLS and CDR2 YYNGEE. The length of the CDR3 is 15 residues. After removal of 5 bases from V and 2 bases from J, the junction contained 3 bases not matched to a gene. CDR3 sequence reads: CASRLGQGAGNTIYF. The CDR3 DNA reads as TGTGCCAGCAGACTGGGACAGGGGGCTGGAAACACCATATATTTT.

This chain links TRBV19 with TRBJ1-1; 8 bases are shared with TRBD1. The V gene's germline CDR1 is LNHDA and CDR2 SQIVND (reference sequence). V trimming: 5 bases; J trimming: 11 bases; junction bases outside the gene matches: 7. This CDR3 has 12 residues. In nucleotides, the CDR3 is TGTGCCAGTAGTCTGACAGGGGCTATTGCTTTCTTT. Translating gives CASSLTGAIAFF.

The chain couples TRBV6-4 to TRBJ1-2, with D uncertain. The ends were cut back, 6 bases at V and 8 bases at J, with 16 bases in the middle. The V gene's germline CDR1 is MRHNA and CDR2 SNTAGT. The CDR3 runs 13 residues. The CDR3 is CASSHWTGGGYTF. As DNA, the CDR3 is TGTGCCAGCAGCCACTGGACCGGAGGCGGCTACACCTTC.

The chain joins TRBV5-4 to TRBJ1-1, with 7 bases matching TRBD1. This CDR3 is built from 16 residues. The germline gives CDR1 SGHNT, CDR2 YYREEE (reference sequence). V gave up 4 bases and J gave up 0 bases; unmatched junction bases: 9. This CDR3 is CASSPGTDPLNTEAFF. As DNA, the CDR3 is TGTGCCAGCAGCCCCGGGACAGATCCACTGAACACTGAAGCTTTCTTT.

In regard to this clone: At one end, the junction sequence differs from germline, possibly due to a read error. The CDR3 DNA follows: TGTGCCAGCGGAAAGTCGGGGGTCTTT. Translation: CASGKSGVF. The rearrangement uses TRBV27 and TRBJ1-1; a possible D gene is TRBD1 (5 bases). CDR3 size: 9 residues. The V gene's germline CDR1 is MNHEY and CDR2 SMNVEV (reference sequence).

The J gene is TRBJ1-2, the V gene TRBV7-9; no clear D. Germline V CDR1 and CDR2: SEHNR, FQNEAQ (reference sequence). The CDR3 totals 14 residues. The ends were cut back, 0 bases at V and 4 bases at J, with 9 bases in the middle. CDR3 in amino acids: CASSLAGLLYGYTF. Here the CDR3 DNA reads TGTGCCAGCAGCTTAGCCGGACTCCTCTATGGCTACACCTTC.

The CDR3 DNA sequence: TGTGCCAGCAGCAAAGGTAGTTGGGCGGGCCCGGGGGCTGAAGCTTTCTTT. Its translation is CASSKGSWAGPGAEAFF. V and J are TRBV21-1 and TRBJ1-1. TRBV21-1 has pseudogene status. There are 17 residues in the CDR3.

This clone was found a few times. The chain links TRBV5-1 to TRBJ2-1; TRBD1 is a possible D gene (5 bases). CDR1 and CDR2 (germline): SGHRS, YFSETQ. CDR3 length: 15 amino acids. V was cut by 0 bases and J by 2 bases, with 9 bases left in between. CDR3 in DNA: TGCGCCAGCAGCTTGGTGCAGGGAACCTACAATGAGCAGTTCTTC. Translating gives CASSLVQGTYNEQFF.

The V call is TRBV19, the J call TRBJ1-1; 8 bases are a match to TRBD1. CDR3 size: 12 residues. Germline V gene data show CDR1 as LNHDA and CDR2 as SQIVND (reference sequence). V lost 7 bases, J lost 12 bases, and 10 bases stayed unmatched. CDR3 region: CASNRDRRTPFF. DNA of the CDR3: TGTGCCAGTAATCGGGACAGGAGGACACCTTTCTTT.

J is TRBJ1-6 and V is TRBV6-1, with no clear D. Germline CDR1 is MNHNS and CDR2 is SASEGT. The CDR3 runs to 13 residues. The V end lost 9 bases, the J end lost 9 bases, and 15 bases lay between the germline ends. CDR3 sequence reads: CASVPRPSSPLHF. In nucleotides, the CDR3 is TGTGCCAGTGTGCCCAGGCCGTCTTCACCCCTCCACTTT.

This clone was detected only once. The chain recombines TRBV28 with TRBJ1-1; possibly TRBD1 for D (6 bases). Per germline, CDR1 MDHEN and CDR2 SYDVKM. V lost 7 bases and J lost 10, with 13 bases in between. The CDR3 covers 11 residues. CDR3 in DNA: TGTGCCAGCATTTCACAGGGTGGAGCTTTCTTT. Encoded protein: CASISQGGAFF. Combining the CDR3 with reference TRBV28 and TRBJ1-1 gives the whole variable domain DVKVTQSSRYLVKRTGEKVFLECVQDMDHENMFWYRQDPGLGLRLIYFSYDVKMKEKGDIPEGYSVSREKKERFSLILESASTNQTSMYLCASISQGGAFFGQGTRLTVV.

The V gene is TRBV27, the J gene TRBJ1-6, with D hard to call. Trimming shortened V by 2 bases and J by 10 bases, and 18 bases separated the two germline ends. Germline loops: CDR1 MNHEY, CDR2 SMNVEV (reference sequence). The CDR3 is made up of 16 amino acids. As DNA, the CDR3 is TGTGCCAGCAGTTTAGCGGACTCCAGTTTTGGGTCACCCCTCCACTTT. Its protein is CASSLADSSFGSPLHF.

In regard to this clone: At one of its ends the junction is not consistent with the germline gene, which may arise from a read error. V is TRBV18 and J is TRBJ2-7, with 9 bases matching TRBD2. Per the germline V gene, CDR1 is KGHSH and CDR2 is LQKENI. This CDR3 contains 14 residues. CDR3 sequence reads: CASSPLAGFYEQYF. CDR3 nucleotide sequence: TGTGCCAGCTCACCTCTAGCGGGGTTCTACGAGCAGTACTTT. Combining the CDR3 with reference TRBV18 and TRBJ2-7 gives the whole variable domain NAGVMQNPRHLVRRRGQEARLRCSPMKGHSHVYWYRQLPEEGLKFMVYLQKENIIDESGMPKERFSAEFPKEGPSILRIQQVVRGDSAAYFCASSPLAGFYEQYFGPGTRLTVT.

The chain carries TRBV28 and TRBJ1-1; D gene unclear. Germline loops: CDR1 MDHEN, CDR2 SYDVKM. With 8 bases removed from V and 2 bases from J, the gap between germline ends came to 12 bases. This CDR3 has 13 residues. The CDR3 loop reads CASYLQLNTEAFF. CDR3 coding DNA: TGTGCCAGCTACCTACAGCTAAACACTGAAGCTTTCTTT. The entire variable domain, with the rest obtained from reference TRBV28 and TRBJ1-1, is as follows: DVKVTQSSRYLVKRTGEKVFLECVQDMDHENMFWYRQDPGLGLRLIYFSYDVKMKEKGDIPEGYSVSREKKERFSLILESASTNQTSMYLCASYLQLNTEAFFGQGTRLTVV.

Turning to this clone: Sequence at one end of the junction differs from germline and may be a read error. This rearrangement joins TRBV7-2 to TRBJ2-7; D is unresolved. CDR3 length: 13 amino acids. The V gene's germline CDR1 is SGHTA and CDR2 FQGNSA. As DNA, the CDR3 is TGTGCCAGCAGTTTAGACTTCTCCTACGAGCAGTACTTC. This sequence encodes CASSLDFSYEQYF.

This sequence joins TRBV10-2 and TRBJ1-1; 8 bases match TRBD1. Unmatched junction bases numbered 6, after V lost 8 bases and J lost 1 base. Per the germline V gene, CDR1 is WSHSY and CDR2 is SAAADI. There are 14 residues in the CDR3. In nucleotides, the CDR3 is TGCGCCAGCGGGCAGGGGGCTTGGAACACTGAAGCTTTCTTT. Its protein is CASGQGAWNTEAFF.

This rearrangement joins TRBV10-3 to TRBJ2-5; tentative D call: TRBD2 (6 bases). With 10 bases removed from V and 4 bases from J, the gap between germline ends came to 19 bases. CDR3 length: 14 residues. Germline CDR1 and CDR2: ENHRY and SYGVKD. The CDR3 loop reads CASGVLQGGETQYF. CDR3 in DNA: TGTGCCAGCGGAGTGCTGCAGGGAGGAGAGACCCAGTACTTC.

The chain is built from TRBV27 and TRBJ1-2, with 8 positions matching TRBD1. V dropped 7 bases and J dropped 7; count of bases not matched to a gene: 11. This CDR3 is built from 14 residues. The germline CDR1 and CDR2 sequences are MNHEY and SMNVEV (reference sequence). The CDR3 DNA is TGTGCCAGCACCCCGTACAGGGGGACTCCTGGCTACACCTTC. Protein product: CASTPYRGTPGYTF.

The CDR3 reads CASSLLLRGQGTEAFF. In DNA, the CDR3 is TGCGCCAGCAGCCTGCTACTACGAGGACAGGGCACTGAAGCTTTCTTT. This chain links TRBV5-1 with TRBJ1-1; the match to TRBD1 covers 8 bases. The CDR3 is 16 amino acids. The V gene end was trimmed by 4 bases and the J gene end by 4 bases; junction bases not matched to a gene: 12. CDR1 SGHRS and CDR2 YFSETQ come from the germline V gene. The full variable domain, rest sourced from reference TRBV5-1 and TRBJ1-1, is KAGVTQTPRYLIKTRGQQVTLSCSPISGHRSVSWYQQTPGQGLQFLFEYFSETQRNKGNFPGRFSGRQFSNSRSEMNVSTLELGDSALYLCASSLLLRGQGTEAFFGQGTRLTVV.

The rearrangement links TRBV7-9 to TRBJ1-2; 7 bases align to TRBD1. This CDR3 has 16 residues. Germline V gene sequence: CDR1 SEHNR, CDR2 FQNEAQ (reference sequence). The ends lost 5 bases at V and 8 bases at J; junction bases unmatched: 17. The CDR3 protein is CASSPGTRRGFSGYTF. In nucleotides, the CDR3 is TGTGCCAGCAGCCCGGGGACGCGCAGGGGGTTTTCAGGCTACACCTTC.

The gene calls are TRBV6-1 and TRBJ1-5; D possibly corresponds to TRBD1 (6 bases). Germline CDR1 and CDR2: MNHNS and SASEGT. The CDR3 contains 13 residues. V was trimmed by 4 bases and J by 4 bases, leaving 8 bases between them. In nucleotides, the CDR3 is TGTGCCAGCAGTGGGACAGAGAATCAGCCCCAGCATTTT. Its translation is CASSGTENQPQHF.

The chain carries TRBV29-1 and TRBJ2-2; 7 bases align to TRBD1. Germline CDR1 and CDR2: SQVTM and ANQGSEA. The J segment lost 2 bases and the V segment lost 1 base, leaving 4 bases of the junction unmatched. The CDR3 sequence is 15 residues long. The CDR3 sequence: CSVEAGTVNTGELFF. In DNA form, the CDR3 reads TGCAGCGTTGAAGCGGGGACAGTAAACACCGGGGAGCTGTTTTTT.

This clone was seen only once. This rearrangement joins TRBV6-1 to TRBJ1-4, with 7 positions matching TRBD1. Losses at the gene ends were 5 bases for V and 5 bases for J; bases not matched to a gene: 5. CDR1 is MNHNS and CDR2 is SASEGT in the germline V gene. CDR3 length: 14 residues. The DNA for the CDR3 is TGTGCCAGCAGTTTCCGGGACAGAAATGAAAAACTGTTTTTT. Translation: CASSFRDRNEKLFF.

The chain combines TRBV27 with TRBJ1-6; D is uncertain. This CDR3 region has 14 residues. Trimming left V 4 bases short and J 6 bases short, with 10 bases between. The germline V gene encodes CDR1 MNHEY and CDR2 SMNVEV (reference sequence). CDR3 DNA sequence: TGTGCCAGCAGTTCCCTGGGAGGTAATTCACCCCTCCACTTT. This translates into CASSSLGGNSPLHF.

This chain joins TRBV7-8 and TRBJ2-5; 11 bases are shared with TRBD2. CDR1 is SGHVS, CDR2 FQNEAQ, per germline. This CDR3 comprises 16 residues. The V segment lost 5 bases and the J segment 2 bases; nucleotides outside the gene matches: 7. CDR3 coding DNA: TGTGCCAGCAGCCTCAAAAGACTAGCGGGACAAGAGACCCAGTACTTC. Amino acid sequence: CASSLKRLAGQETQYF. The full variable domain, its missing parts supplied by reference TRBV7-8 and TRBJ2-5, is GAGVSQSPRYKVAKRGQDVALRCDPISGHVSLFWYQQALGQGPEFLTYFQNEAQLDKSGLPSDRFFAERPEGSVSTLKIQRTQQEDSAVYLCASSLKRLAGQETQYFGPGTRLLVL.

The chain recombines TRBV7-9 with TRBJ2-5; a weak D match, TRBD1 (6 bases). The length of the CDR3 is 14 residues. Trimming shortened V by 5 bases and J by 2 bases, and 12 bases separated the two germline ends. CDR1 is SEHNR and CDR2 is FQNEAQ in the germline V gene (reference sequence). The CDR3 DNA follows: TGTGCCAGCAGCCCCCCGGGGACACAAGAGACCCAGTACTTC. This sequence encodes CASSPPGTQETQYF. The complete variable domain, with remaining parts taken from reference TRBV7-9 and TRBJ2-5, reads DTGVSQNPRHKITKRGQNVTFRCDPISEHNRLYWYRQTLGQGPEFLTYFQNEAQLEKSRLLSDRFSAERPKGSFSTLEIQRTEQGDSAMYLCASSPPGTQETQYFGPGTRLLVL.

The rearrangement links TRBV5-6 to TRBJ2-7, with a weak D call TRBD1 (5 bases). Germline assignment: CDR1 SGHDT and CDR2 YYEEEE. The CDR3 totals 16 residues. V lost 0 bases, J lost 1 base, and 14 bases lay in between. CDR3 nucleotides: TGTGCCAGCAGCTTGGGATCGGCAGGGATTTCCTACGAGCAGTACTTC. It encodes CASSLGSAGISYEQYF.

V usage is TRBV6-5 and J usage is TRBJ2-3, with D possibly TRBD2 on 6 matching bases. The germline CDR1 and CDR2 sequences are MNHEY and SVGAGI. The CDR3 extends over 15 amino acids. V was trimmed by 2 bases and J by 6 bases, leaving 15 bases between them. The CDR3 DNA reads TGTGCCAGCAGTTACGTGGCGGGGTCCTCGGATACGCAGTATTTT. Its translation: CASSYVAGSSDTQYF.